The present entry profiles one TCR beta chain with its context. The sample is drawn from a study of blood T cell repertoires in COVID-19. Study in general: Acute and convalescent COVID-19 specimens originated in the United States, Italy and Spain. Nucleic acid was either cDNA or gDNA, and it came from T cells, B-cell-depleted T cells, or PBMCs.

Per the study methods: The assay estimated nucleated cells by amplifying reference gene primers. Repertoires were generated with immunoSEQ multiplex PCR, while TCRdb's copy carries only in-frame clones and drops some. The D gene and trimming were derived from the DNA, and the V and J assignments and clone size from that table. The table records about 57,000 clones, around 80% of them present only once. The length of the CDR3 is 13 residues. With 2 bases removed from V and 1 base from J, the gap between germline ends came to 6 bases. The V gene's germline CDR1 is SGHRS and CDR2 YFSETQ. The chain joins TRBV5-1 to TRBJ1-1, with D maybe TRBD1 (5 bases). The receptor comes from a woman aged 80 or older with acute or convalescent COVID-19. Input material: peripheral blood. The CDR3 coding sequence is TGCGCCAGCAGCTTTCAGGGGAACACTGAAGCTTTCTTT. This gives the protein CASSFQGNTEAFF.